This TCR beta chain was observed in a study of neurological immune-mediated disorders. Broader study findings: CDR3 amino acid sequences found in expanded clones were never shared across subjects, suggesting private repertoires in all groups.

By 5'RACE with 10-nucleotide random UMIs, the cDNA was made. The yield of each sequencing run was over 170 million TCR-beta sequences from 15-18 subjects. TCRdb called the 5' RACE reads again in MiXCR, with one record for every CDR3 protein. This table holds 55,000 to 65,000 distinct CDR3 sequences, about 10% found once. The time point here: longitudinal time-point 1 (baseline). Many counts were recorded for this clonotype. Its antigen is not identified. Sequencing was done on a sample of PBMCs. The receptor's source is a male donor with HTLV-1-associated myelopathy (HAM/TSP).

Here the CDR3 reads CASSLGASLGPGDYGYTF. Here the CDR3 DNA reads TGCGCCAGCAGCTTGGGAGCCTCTCTGGGTCCTGGCGACTATGGCTACACCTTC. The chain links TRBV5-1 to TRBJ1-2; D is unclear. In germline, CDR1 is SGHRS, CDR2 YFSETQ. The V end was cut by 0 bases, the J end by 3 bases, with 21 bases between. The CDR3 has 18 residues.